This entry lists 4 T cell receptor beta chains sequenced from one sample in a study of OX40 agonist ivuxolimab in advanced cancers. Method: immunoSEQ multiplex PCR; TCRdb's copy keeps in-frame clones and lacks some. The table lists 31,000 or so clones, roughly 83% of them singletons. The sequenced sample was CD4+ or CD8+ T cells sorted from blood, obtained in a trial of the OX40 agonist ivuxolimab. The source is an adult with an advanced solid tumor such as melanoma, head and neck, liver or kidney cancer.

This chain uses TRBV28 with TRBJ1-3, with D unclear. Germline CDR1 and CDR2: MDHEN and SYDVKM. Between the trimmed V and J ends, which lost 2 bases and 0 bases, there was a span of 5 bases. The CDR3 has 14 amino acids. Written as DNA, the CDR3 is TGTGCCAGCAGTTTAAGGAGCTCTGGAAACACCATATATTTT. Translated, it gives CASSLRSSGNTIYF.

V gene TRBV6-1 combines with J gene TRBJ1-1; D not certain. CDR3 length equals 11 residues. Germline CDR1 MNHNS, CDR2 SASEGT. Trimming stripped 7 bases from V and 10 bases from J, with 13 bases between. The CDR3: CASTRDTRAFF. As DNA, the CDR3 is TGTGCCAGCACCCGAGACACCCGAGCTTTCTTT.

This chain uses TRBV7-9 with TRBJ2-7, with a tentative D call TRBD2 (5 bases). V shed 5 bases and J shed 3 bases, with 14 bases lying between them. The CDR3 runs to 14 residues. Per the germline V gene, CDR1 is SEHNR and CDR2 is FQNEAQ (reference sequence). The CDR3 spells CASSISGLYYEQYF. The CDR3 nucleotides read TGTGCCAGCAGCATAAGCGGACTTTACTACGAGCAGTACTTC.

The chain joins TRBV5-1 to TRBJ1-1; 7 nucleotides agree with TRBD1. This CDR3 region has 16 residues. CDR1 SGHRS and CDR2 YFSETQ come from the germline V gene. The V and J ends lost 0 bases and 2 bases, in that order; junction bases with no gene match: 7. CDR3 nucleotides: TGCGCCAGCAGCTTGGTTTTGACAGGGATTAACACTGAAGCTTTCTTT. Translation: CASSLVLTGINTEAFF.